The 15 T cell receptor beta chains in this list originate from one sample, sequenced in a study of cytotoxic CD8 clonotypes in ibrutinib-treated CLL. Profiled with immunoSEQ multiplex PCR; TCRdb holds only in-frame clones, not every one. The repertoire includes 110,000 to 150,000 clones, about four fifths of them detected once, and roughly 13% sits in the top ten. Sequencing used PBMCs, obtained after 12 months of ibrutinib treatment. The receptors come from a human donor with chronic lymphocytic leukemia.

The chain is built from TRBV7-2 and TRBJ1-4; TRBD1 agrees at 9 bases. The CDR3 sequence is 16 residues long. Unmatched junction bases numbered 10, after V lost 5 bases and J lost 6 bases. Germline lookup yields CDR1 SGHTA and CDR2 FQGNSA. This CDR3 reads CASSPSRQGGHEKLFF. CDR3 nucleotides: TGTGCCAGCAGCCCCTCCCGACAGGGGGGGCATGAAAAACTGTTTTTT.

This clone came up once. This sequence joins TRBV19 and TRBJ2-1; 11 positions match TRBD2. Germline CDR1 is LNHDA and CDR2 is SQIVND (reference sequence). The CDR3 is 16 amino acids. Trimming removed 3 bases from V and 6 bases from J; junction bases left unmatched: 7. CDR3 in DNA: TGTGCCAGTAGTATTTTTCGACTAGCGGGAATCAATGAGCAGTTCTTC. Protein sequence: CASSIFRLAGINEQFF.

The V gene is TRBV9, the J gene TRBJ2-2, with D uncertain. CDR3 length: 14 amino acids. Germline lookup yields CDR1 SGDLS and CDR2 YYNGEE. The V gene lost 0 bases and the J gene lost 5 bases, with 8 bases spanning the gap. CDR3 sequence: CASSVALGTGELFF. For the CDR3, the DNA is TGTGCCAGCAGCGTAGCTTTGGGGACCGGGGAGCTGTTTTTT.

The chain employs TRBV7-8 and TRBJ2-3; D is perhaps TRBD1 or TRBD2 (5 bases each). Germline-derived CDR1 and CDR2 are SGHVS and FQNEAQ. The length of the CDR3 is 15 residues. Trimming pared 2 bases from V and 6 bases from J, leaving 15 bases between. CDR3 amino acids: CASSLRAGAADTQYF. CDR3 sequence (DNA): TGTGCCAGCAGCTTACGGGCCGGGGCCGCGGATACGCAGTATTTT.

The CDR3 loop is CSVEETKRGLAGDEQFF. The CDR3, as DNA: TGCAGCGTTGAAGAGACGAAACGAGGACTAGCGGGAGATGAGCAGTTCTTC. This chain connects TRBV29-1 to TRBJ2-1; TRBD2 matches at 13 bases. V was clipped by 0 bases and J by 8 bases; unmatched bases: 10. CDR1 and CDR2 (germline): SQVTM, ANQGSEA. This CDR3 contains 17 residues.

This clone was detected only once. The J gene is TRBJ1-4, the V gene TRBV4-1; D perhaps matches TRBD1 (6 bases). Trimming left V 4 bases short and J 2 bases short, with 11 bases between. CDR3 length: 15 residues. Per germline, CDR1 MGHRA and CDR2 YSYEKL. The CDR3 DNA sequence: TGCGCCAGCAGCCTTCCGGGGGCGACTAATGAAAAACTGTTTTTT. Translating it yields CASSLPGATNEKLFF.

The chain has TRBV5-4 and TRBJ2-1, with D possibly matching TRBD2 (6 bases). Germline loops: CDR1 SGHNT, CDR2 YYREEE (reference sequence). This CDR3 has 16 residues. Trimming shortened V by 4 bases and J by 0 bases, and 14 bases separated the two germline ends. CDR3 protein: CASSDQRRASYNEQFF. The CDR3 nucleotides read TGTGCCAGCAGCGACCAACGGAGGGCCTCCTACAATGAGCAGTTCTTC.

The CDR3 bases are TGCGCCAGCAGCCAAGAGGAGACTAGCGGGACCAATGAGCAGTTCTTC. Translating gives CASSQEETSGTNEQFF. The V and J genes are TRBV4-3 and TRBJ2-1; 11 bases line up with TRBD2. This CDR3 region has 16 residues. V was clipped by 0 bases and J by 6 bases; unmatched bases: 4. Germline V gives CDR1 LGHNA, CDR2 YSLEER.

This chain links TRBV21-1 with TRBJ2-3; the D call of TRBD2 is as the table states it, not checked on the DNA. TRBV21-1 corresponds to a pseudogene. The CDR3 runs to 19 residues. The CDR3 here is CAAPGTSGVIPTSTDTQYF. In DNA, the CDR3 is TGTGCCGCCCCTGGGACTAGCGGAGTGATACCCACTAGCACAGATACGCAGTATTTT.

V and J are TRBV7-3 and TRBJ2-1, with D unclear. Germline V gene sequence: CDR1 SGHTA, CDR2 FQGTGA. The CDR3 contains 16 residues. V lost 2 bases and J lost 0, with 11 bases in between. Here the CDR3 DNA reads TGTGCCAGCAGCTTATATGGCGGTGCCTCCTACAATGAGCAGTTCTTC. This gives the protein CASSLYGGASYNEQFF. The full variable domain, with the rest looked up from reference TRBV7-3 and TRBJ2-1, is GAGVSQTPSNKVTEKGKYVELRCDPISGHTALYWYRQSLGQGPEFLIYFQGTGAADDSGLPNDRFFAVRPEGSVSTLKIQRTERGDSAVYLCASSLYGGASYNEQFFGPGTRLTVL.

In its sample, this clone was seen once. The chain employs TRBV19 and TRBJ2-7, with 9 bases fitting TRBD1. J gave up 5 bases and V 4 bases, and 6 bases lay outside the gene matches. CDR3 length: 14 amino acids. The germline gives CDR1 LNHDA, CDR2 SQIVND (reference sequence). CDR3 in DNA: TGTGCCAGTAGTAACGACAGGGGGATGGACGAGCAGTACTTC. This encodes CASSNDRGMDEQYF. Full variable domain (rest looked up from reference TRBV19 and TRBJ2-7): DGGITQSPKYLFRKEGQNVTLSCEQNLNHDAMYWYRQDPGQGLRLIYYSQIVNDFQKGDIAEGYSVSREKKESFPLTVTSAQKNPTAFYLCASSNDRGMDEQYFGPGTRLTVT.

The chain combines TRBV11-3 with TRBJ2-7; a weak D match, TRBD1 (5 bases). Trimming shortened V by 0 bases and J by 7 bases, and 10 bases separated the two germline ends. From germline, CDR1 is SGHNT and CDR2 YENEEA. The CDR3 covers 13 residues. CDR3 nucleotides: TGTGCCAGCAGCTTAGAGACAGAAAAAGAGCAGTACTTC. Translating gives CASSLETEKEQYF.

The V gene is TRBV28, the J gene TRBJ1-1; no reliable D call. CDR1 and CDR2 from the germline V gene are MDHEN and SYDVKM. This CDR3 region has 13 residues. V shed 8 bases and J shed 0 bases, with 10 bases lying between them. CDR3 in DNA: TGTGCCAGCGGCGTGGAGATGAACACTGAAGCTTTCTTT. Amino acid sequence: CASGVEMNTEAFF.

This chain joins TRBV5-4 and TRBJ2-1; D unclear. The ends were cut back, 4 bases at V and 8 bases at J, with 7 bases in the middle. The CDR3 length is 11 residues. Germline assignment: CDR1 SGHNT and CDR2 YYREEE (reference sequence). CDR3 bases: TGTGCCAGCAGCCGTCCGGATGAGCAGTTCTTC. Protein: CASSRPDEQFF.

This chain links TRBV18 with TRBJ1-3; D remains unclear. The CDR3 loop spans 16 amino acids. Trimming stripped 0 bases from V and 0 bases from J, with 9 bases between. Germline CDR1 is KGHSH and CDR2 is LQKENI. CDR3: CASSPPPPGSGNTIYF. CDR3 bases: TGTGCCAGCTCACCACCACCGCCAGGCTCTGGAAACACCATATATTTT.